This entry features one T cell receptor beta chain sequence. Its antigen has not been determined. Base qualities are not recorded, but no much larger clone differs from it by a single base. This sample was included in a study of T-cell reconstitution after alpha-beta-depleted transplantation in children (dated by TCRdb to the mid-2010s). A note on the overall study: T-cell immune reconstitution after TCRalphabeta/CD19-depleted allogeneic hematopoietic cell transplantation in children was quantitatively tracked in the study by means of TCR repertoire profiling. The full study reports these points: In some patients, the high TCRbeta diversity seen at day 60 was put down to recipient T cells and intrathymic progenitors that had survived conditioning. Over subsequent months, a decline in hyperexpanded clone frequencies was noted, and after one year, T-cell counts and TCRbeta diversity were mostly ascribed to newly produced T cells. The apparently early recovery of alphabetaT-cell counts about two months after transplant reportedly depended on only several hundred rapidly expanded clones that came from non-depleted graft cells.

Including the terminal cysteine and phenylalanine, the CDR3 comprises 13 residues. Here the CDR3 DNA is all that survives: 39 bases in frame from base 1. As encoded in the germline V gene, CDR1 is MNHEY while CDR2 is SVGEGT. The germline ends are 10 bases apart after V is trimmed by 7 bases and J by 1 base. In the paper's terms, the treatment or condition label means: allogeneic hematopoietic cell transplantation with graft depleted of TCRalphabeta T cells and CD19 B cells. Transplant recipients were children who received TCRalphabeta/CD19-depleted allogeneic hematopoietic cell grafts. Libraries were constructed by PCR. These reads were obtained on an Illumina HiSeq 2500. TCR libraries were prepared with molecular barcoding, using unique molecular identifiers to normalize TCRbeta repertoire quantification. Starting from the raw public reads, TCRdb applied fastp trimming at Q25, assembled clones with MiXCR and retained in-frame beta chains. Duplicate CDR3 protein sequences are folded into a single record with the most common DNA and genes. The sample profile shows hundreds of thousands of distinct CDR3 sequences; 24% of them were found once. About 4.8% of the sample rests with the top ten.

The sequence came from a female patient aged 2-10 years who had a stem cell transplant for congenital amegakaryocytic thrombocytopenia, so the T cells may come from the graft donor. Source: PBMCs, mostly from graft donor cells, taken 360 days after TCRalphabeta/CD19-depleted stem cell transplant. The V gene is TRBV6-2 or TRBV6-3 and the J gene is TRBJ1-2, with no D gene named confidently. The CDR3 region has the sequence CASTQPGNYGYTF. The base sequence is TGTGCCAGCACCCAGCCGGGTAACTATGGCTACACCTTC.